Listed here is a single TCR beta chain. The antigen is unknown. Doses given second, at about 4 or about 12 weeks, were pooled. Libraries were prepared by immunoSEQ multiplex PCR; TCRdb keeps only in-frame clonotypes and omits some of them. The table has approximately 100,000 clones, around 85% seen once. The germline gives CDR1 LGHNA, CDR2 YNFKEQ. The CDR3 contains 16 residues. V was pared by 1 base and J by 0 bases, with 10 bases between. This record belongs to a study of T cell responses to AZD1222 COVID-19 vaccine. Overall study results and limits: The span of vaccine-associated CD4 TCRs extended across spike, with dominance at 160-218 and 743-854. Just six AZD1222 recipients were seropositive at baseline. Repertoires in all cases were sampled only once the peak T cell response had passed.

The chain links TRBV4-2 to TRBJ1-3, with D unresolved. The sample was peripheral blood, taken 28 days after the second AZD1222 dose. The receptor was isolated from an adult who received the AZD1222 COVID-19 vaccine. In nucleotides, the CDR3 is TGTGCCAGCAGCCAAGCAGACACCATCTCTGGAAACACCATATATTTT. Amino acids: CASSQADTISGNTIYF.